This record looks at one TCR beta chain sequence and its context. The antigen it recognizes is unknown. Qualities for individual bases were not recorded, and no much larger clone is one base off. This specimen comes from a study of early T cells in non-severe SARS-CoV-2 infection (dated by TCRdb to about 2021). Context from the whole study: Because TCR sequencing was done on bulk RNA from unsorted whole blood, the alpha and beta chains could not be paired. Findings and caveats that apply to the study as a whole: Matching against VDJdb was skewed toward anti-spike CD8 responses, likely underestimated virus-specific expansions, and missed private and CD4 specificities.

The germline V gene encodes CDR1 LGHNA and CDR2 YSLEER. Including cysteine and phenylalanine, the CDR3 has 16 amino acids. The only DNA kept is the CDR3, 48 bases in frame from the first base. The germline V and J ends show losses of 0 bases and 5 bases respectively, and no gene match explains 6 bases of the junction. This was a case-control study nested in a cohort of healthcare workers in London, UK, who had nasopharyngeal swab PCR tests and blood samples taken every week. Healthcare workers were recruited between 23 and 31 March 2020, during the week of the UK lockdown, and were followed weekly for up to 16 weeks. The library was obtained by 5' RACE. Sequenced on a NextSeq 500. Unique molecular identifiers were attached to individual cDNA molecules in the TCR library protocol so that sequencing error and PCR bias could be corrected. TCR alpha and beta chains were both sequenced, and the abundances of alpha and beta sequences in each sample were closely correlated with each other. As for the authors' bioinformatics: Decombinator V4 was used to perform V gene, J gene and CDR3 annotation of TCR sequences. Expanded TCRs were defined as changing significantly between any two time points under a Poisson model with p below 0.0001. TCR abundances were normalised to the total number of TCRs sequenced in each sample and reported as counts per million. TRAV1-2 paired with TRAJ12, TRAJ20 or TRAJ33 defined MAIT TCRs, while TRAV10 paired with TRAJ18 defined iNKT TCRs. VDJdb, accessed 1 November 2021, was searched for CMV, EBV and SARS-CoV-2 annotated TCRs, excluding TCRs annotated for multiple antigens. Through fastp at Q25 and MiXCR, TCRdb rebuilt clones from the public reads, retaining in-frame beta chains. Entries are consolidated by CDR3 protein sequence, retaining the most common genes and DNA. The V and J calls, along with clone size, are taken from TCRdb and not from the paper's own processing. Counted in this sample were over 45,000 distinct CDR3 sequences; around 8.3% of them appeared once. Jointly, the top ten make up roughly a tenth of the sample.

The sequences come from whole blood, collected at baseline. The clonotype comes from an adult who was a healthcare worker with PCR-confirmed SARS-CoV-2 infection or an uninfected control (not recorded which). The chain couples TRBV4-3 to TRBJ2-1, and 8 junction bases match TRBD2. CDR3 sequence: CASSQESGRRNNEQFF. The DNA sequence reads TGCGCCAGCAGCCAAGAGAGCGGGAGAAGAAACAATGAGCAGTTCTTC.